This passage covers 21 T cell receptor beta chains from one sample sequenced in a study of T cells in Graves' hyperthyroidism and ophthalmopathy. Amplified regions were TCR beta CDR3 sequences from RNA transcripts. Carried out on the TCR CDR3, a first-round RT-PCR used the HTBI primer set. TCRdb reprocessed the multiplex PCR reads via MiXCR and lists one record per CDR3 protein. The table includes hundreds of thousands of distinct CDR3 sequences, more than 20% detected once. Input material: blood. Every receptor here comes from a man aged 30 to 39 with Graves' ophthalmopathy.

This clonotype was detected ten times or more. The chain joins TRBV30 to TRBJ1-2; 7 nucleotides agree with TRBD1. This CDR3 comprises 14 residues. The J segment lost 4 bases and the V segment lost 8 bases, leaving 13 bases of the junction unmatched. The germline V gene encodes CDR1 GTSNPN and CDR2 SVGIG (reference sequence). CDR3 sequence: CAHAPGGSGYGYTF. The DNA for the CDR3 is TGTGCCCACGCACCAGGGGGTAGTGGCTATGGCTACACCTTC.

This clonotype was observed a few times. The chain recombines TRBV5-1 with TRBJ2-2, with no clear D. Germline CDR1 and CDR2: SGHRS and YFSETQ. The CDR3 contains 14 residues. The V end was cut by 0 bases, the J end by 6 bases, with 9 bases between. The CDR3 sequence is CASSLAPVPGELFF. CDR3 in DNA: TGCGCCAGCAGCTTGGCGCCGGTCCCCGGGGAGCTGTTTTTT.

This clonotype was detected ten times or more. This chain joins TRBV12-3 or TRBV12-4 and TRBJ1-1; D gene unclear. The germline V and J ends were trimmed by 5 bases and 1 base, with 8 bases remaining between them. The CDR3 is made up of 13 amino acids. The CDR3 region is CASSNRQNTEAFF. CDR3 in DNA: TGTGCCAGCAGTAACAGACAGAACACTGAAGCTTTCTTT.

The V and J genes are TRBV6-4 and TRBJ1-1, with D tentatively TRBD1 (5 bases). This CDR3 comprises 13 residues. Germline V gene lookup returns CDR1 MRHNA and CDR2 SNTAGT. V gave up 4 bases and J gave up 1 base, with 7 bases separating them. Here the CDR3 reads CASSAQENTEAFF. The CDR3 coding sequence is TGTGCCAGCAGTGCACAGGAGAACACTGAAGCTTTCTTT.

This chain uses TRBV30 with TRBJ2-1; D is uncertain. From germline, CDR1 is GTSNPN and CDR2 SVGIG (reference sequence). V lost 0 bases to trimming and J lost 8 bases, with 23 bases between them. This CDR3 has 17 amino acids. The CDR3 loop reads CAWSVREGSPRPHEQFF. The CDR3, as DNA: TGTGCCTGGAGTGTACGCGAAGGGTCCCCGAGGCCCCATGAGCAGTTCTTC.

In this sample, this clonotype turned up many times. This chain's CDR3 is CASSLAGLVQETQYF. For the CDR3, the DNA is TGTGCCAGCAGCTTAGCCGGACTAGTCCAAGAGACCCAGTACTTC. The rearrangement links TRBV7-2 to TRBJ2-5; 7 bases fit TRBD2. The CDR3 sequence is 15 residues long. With 0 bases clipped from V and 1 base from J, the junction kept 2 bases outside the gene matches. Germline V CDR1 and CDR2: SGHTA, FQGNSA.

A word on this clonotype: A junction boundary mismatches the germline segment, possibly from a read error. The chain uses TRBV7-2 and TRBJ2-7; D remains unclear. This CDR3 is built from 13 residues. Germline V gene sequence: CDR1 SGHTA, CDR2 FQGNSA. The DNA of the CDR3 is TGTGCCAGCGGCTTGACGGTGTCCTACGAGCAGTACTTC. Translating it yields CASGLTVSYEQYF.

CDR3 region: CASSAAEVTGELFF. CDR3 sequence (DNA): TGTGCCAGCAGTGCCGCAGAGGTCACCGGGGAGCTGTTTTTT. The gene calls are TRBV6-1 and TRBJ2-2; no clear D. Per the germline V gene, CDR1 is MNHNS and CDR2 is SASEGT. CDR3 size: 14 residues. The V end lost 4 bases, the J end lost 4 bases, and 10 bases lay between the germline ends.

This clonotype was seen a few times. V is TRBV6-2 or TRBV6-3 and J is TRBJ1-5, with 9 bases matching TRBD1. Germline trimming cut 6 bases from V and 6 bases from J; bases unmatched to any gene: 6. Germline V gene data show CDR1 as MNHEY and CDR2 as SVGEGT. This CDR3 has 14 residues. The CDR3 DNA reads as TGTGCCAGCAGGATACAGGGGGCTAGTCAGCCCCAGCATTTT. This codes for CASRIQGASQPQHF.

The rearrangement uses TRBV6-2 or TRBV6-3 and TRBJ2-5; 7 nucleotides line up with TRBD1. Germline loops: CDR1 MNHEY, CDR2 SVGEGT. The V segment lost 5 bases and the J segment 1 base; nucleotides outside the gene matches: 10. CDR3 length: 16 amino acids. CDR3 bases: TGTGCCAGCAGTACCATGGGGGACAGAGTCCAAGAGACCCAGTACTTC. Translated: CASSTMGDRVQETQYF.

Regarding this clonotype: This could be a read error, since a much larger clone is one nucleotide away. This rearrangement joins TRBV7-3 to TRBJ2-3, with D perhaps matching TRBD1 or TRBD2 (5 bases each). Germline CDR1 and CDR2: SGHTA and FQGTGA. The CDR3 runs to 15 residues. As DNA, the CDR3 is TGTGACAGCAGCTCTGGGGGAGTGGGCGCAGATACGCAGTATTTT. Protein: CDSSSGGVGADTQYF.

The rearrangement links TRBV28 to TRBJ2-7; 7 nucleotides align to TRBD2. The germline gives CDR1 MDHEN, CDR2 SYDVKM. V was clipped by 5 bases and J by 5 bases; unmatched bases: 9. This CDR3 is 14 amino acids long. The CDR3, as DNA: TGTGCCAGCAGTACCCTCGGGGGGATCGACGAGCAGTACTTC. Translation gives CASSTLGGIDEQYF.

The J gene is TRBJ2-3, the V gene TRBV3-1; possible D gene TRBD2, 5 bases. The CDR3 length is 13 residues. CDR1 and CDR2 (germline): LGHDT, YNNKEL (reference sequence). Trimming pared 6 bases from V and 6 bases from J, leaving 13 bases between. The CDR3 loop is CASSSRVKDTQYF. DNA of the CDR3: TGTGCCAGCAGTTCGAGGGTGAAGGATACGCAGTATTTT.

A few counts support this clonotype. The V gene is TRBV9, the J gene TRBJ2-2; TRBD1 might be the D (5 bases). CDR3 length: 14 amino acids. The V and J ends lost 2 bases and 2 bases respectively, with 7 bases between them. From germline, CDR1 is SGDLS and CDR2 YYNGEE. The CDR3 nucleotides are TGTGCCAGCAGCGTGAGGACAAACACCGGGGAGCTGTTTTTT. Translating gives CASSVRTNTGELFF.

This clonotype showed up just a few times. The V call is TRBV14, the J call TRBJ1-1, with D possibly TRBD1 on 5 matching bases. The germline V gene encodes CDR1 SGHDN and CDR2 FVKESK. Trimming stripped 5 bases from V and 5 bases from J, with 15 bases between. The CDR3 has 14 amino acids. The CDR3 nucleotides read TGTGCCAGCAGCTCGGGGGGGGGATTGACTGAAGCTTTCTTT. This gives the protein CASSSGGGLTEAFF.

The chain uses TRBV27 and TRBJ1-2, with no clear D. This CDR3 spans 14 amino acids. V lost 3 bases and J lost 1, with 9 bases in between. Per the germline V gene, CDR1 is MNHEY and CDR2 is SMNVEV (reference sequence). CDR3: CASSLRGVNYGYTF. CDR3 nucleotide sequence: TGTGCCAGCAGTTTGCGGGGAGTTAACTATGGCTACACCTTC.

Notes on this clonotype: Possible read error: a much larger clone is one base away. The chain couples TRBV5-5 to TRBJ1-2; D unresolved. Trimming shortened V by 0 bases and J by 4 bases, and 7 bases separated the two germline ends. CDR1 and CDR2 (germline): SGHKS, YYEKEE (reference sequence). This CDR3 comprises 13 residues. The CDR3 loop reads CASSLAPPYGYTF. The CDR3 nucleotides read TGTGCCAGCAGCTTGGCTCCCCCCTATGGCTACACCTTC.

The sample holds many counts of this clonotype. The chain links TRBV28 to TRBJ2-1, with D possibly called TRBD1 or TRBD2 (5 bases each). Germline V gives CDR1 MDHEN, CDR2 SYDVKM. This CDR3 comprises 15 residues. V shed 10 bases and J shed 7 bases, with 23 bases lying between them. CDR3 DNA sequence: TGTGCCACCACCCACAGGTCCTTAGAGGGTAATGAGCAGTTCTTC. Its protein product is CATTHRSLEGNEQFF.

This clonotype was counted many times. Mismatch with germline at one junction end may stem from a read error. V and J are TRBV28 and TRBJ1-1; the match to TRBD1 covers 9 bases. Germline CDR1 and CDR2: MDHEN and SYDVKM. The CDR3 is 15 amino acids. In DNA form, the CDR3 reads TGTGCCAGCAGTTTAGACGACAGGGGGAACGCTGAAGCTTTCTTT. This translates into CASSLDDRGNAEAFF.

This clonotype was observed many times. V and J are TRBV20-1 and TRBJ1-1, with D hard to call. V was pared by 7 bases and J by 4 bases, with 7 bases between. CDR1 and CDR2 (germline): DFQATT, SNEGSKA (reference sequence). The CDR3 contains 10 residues. The DNA of the CDR3 is TGCAGTGTTCCGGGCACTGAAGCTTTCTTT. Protein sequence: CSVPGTEAFF.

V is TRBV5-4 and J is TRBJ2-5, with a possible D match to TRBD2 (5 bases). Trimming stripped 3 bases from V and 6 bases from J, with 18 bases between. The CDR3 is 15 residues long. Germline V gene data show CDR1 as SGHNT and CDR2 as YYREEE (reference sequence). CDR3 DNA: TGTGCCAGCAGCTCGCCACTAGAGATCTCGAAGACCCAGTACTTC. This translates into CASSSPLEISKTQYF. Full variable domain (missing parts from reference TRBV5-4 and TRBJ2-5): ETGVTQSPTHLIKTRGQQVTLRCSSQSGHNTVSWYQQALGQGPQFIFQYYREEENGRGNFPPRFSGLQFPNYSSELNVNALELDDSALYLCASSSPLEISKTQYFGPGTRLLVL.